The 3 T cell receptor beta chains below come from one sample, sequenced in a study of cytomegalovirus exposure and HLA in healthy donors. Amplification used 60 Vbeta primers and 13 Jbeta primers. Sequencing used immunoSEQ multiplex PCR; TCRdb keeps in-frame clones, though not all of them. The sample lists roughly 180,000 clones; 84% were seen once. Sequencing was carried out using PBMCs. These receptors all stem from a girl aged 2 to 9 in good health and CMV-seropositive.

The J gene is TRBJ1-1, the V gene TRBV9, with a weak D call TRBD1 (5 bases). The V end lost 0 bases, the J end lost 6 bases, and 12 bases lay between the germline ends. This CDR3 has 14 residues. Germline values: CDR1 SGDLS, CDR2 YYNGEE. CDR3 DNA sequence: TGTGCCAGCAGCGTAGGTCAGGGCATTTCTGAAGCTTTCTTT. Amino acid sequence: CASSVGQGISEAFF.

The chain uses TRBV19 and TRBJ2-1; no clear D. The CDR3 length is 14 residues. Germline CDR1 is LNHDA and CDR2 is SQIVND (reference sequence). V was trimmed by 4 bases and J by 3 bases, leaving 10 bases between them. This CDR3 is CASSSRVHYNEQFF. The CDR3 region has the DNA TGTGCCAGTAGTAGTCGGGTGCACTACAATGAGCAGTTCTTC.

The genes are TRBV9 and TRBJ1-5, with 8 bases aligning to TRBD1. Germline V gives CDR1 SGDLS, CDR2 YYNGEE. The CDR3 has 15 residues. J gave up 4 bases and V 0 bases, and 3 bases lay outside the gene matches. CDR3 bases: TGTGCCAGCAGCGTAGCAGGACAGGGAAATCAGCCCCAGCATTTT. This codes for CASSVAGQGNQPQHF. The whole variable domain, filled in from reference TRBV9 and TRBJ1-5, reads DSGVTQTPKHLITATGQRVTLRCSPRSGDLSVYWYQQSLDQGLQFLIQYYNGEERAKGNILERFSAQQFPDLHSELNLSSLELGDSALYFCASSVAGQGNQPQHFGDGTRLSIL.